This TCR beta chain was documented in a study of molecular identifiers for immune sequencing clone quantification. Study-wide points: A shared barcode on identical TCR molecules could lead to underestimated sizes for highly expanded clones.

Each CDR3 protein is one row after TCRdb ran MiXCR on the PCR reads. The sample consists of about 640,000 distinct CDR3 sequences, just under 20% of them appearing once. Researchers sorted naive CD8 T cells as cells that were CD8+CD4-CCR7+CD45RA+. Concerning this clonotype itself: The antigen remains unidentified.

The source material was naive CD8+ T cells from blood, with Jurkat cell RNA spiked in. Indicated subset: FACS-sorted CD8+CD4-CCR7+CD45RA+ naive T cells. This sequence originates from a human donor in good health. Some libraries in this study had Jurkat cell RNA spiked in.

CDR3 sequence reads: CASADGISSYNEQFF. CDR3 sequence (DNA): TGTGCCAGTGCCGACGGTATAAGCTCCTACAATGAGCAGTTCTTC. This chain links TRBV19 with TRBJ2-1; D not certain. Trimming left V 8 bases short and J 0 bases short, with 14 bases between. Germline loops: CDR1 LNHDA, CDR2 SQIVND (reference sequence). The CDR3 length is 15 residues.